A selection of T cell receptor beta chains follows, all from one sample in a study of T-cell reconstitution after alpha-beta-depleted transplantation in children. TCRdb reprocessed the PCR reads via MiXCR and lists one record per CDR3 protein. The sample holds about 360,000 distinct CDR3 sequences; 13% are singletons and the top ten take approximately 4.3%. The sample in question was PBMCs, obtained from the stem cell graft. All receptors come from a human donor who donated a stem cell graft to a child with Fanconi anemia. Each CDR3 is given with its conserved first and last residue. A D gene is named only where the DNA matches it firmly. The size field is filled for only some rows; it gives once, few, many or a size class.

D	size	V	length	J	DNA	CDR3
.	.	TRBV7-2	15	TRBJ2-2	TGTGCCAGCGGCGCCGGGACAACGAACACCGGGGAGCTGTTTTTT	CASGAGTTNTGELFF
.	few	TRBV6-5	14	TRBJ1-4	TGTGCCAGCACCTCGGGAACTATCAATGAAAAACTGTTTTTT	CASTSGTINEKLFF
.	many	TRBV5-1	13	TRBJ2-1	TGCGCCAGCAGCTTGAGTTGGGGGAATGAGCAGTTCTTC	CASSLSWGNEQFF
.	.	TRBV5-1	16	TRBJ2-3	TGCGCCAGCAGCTCTGGGACGGTCTCTAGCACAGATACGCAGTATTTT	CASSSGTVSSTDTQYF
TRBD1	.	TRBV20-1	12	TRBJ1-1	TGCAGTGCGCCGGACAGGGTACGTGAAGCTTTCTTT	CSAPDRVREAFF
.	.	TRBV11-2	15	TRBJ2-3	TGTGCCAGCAGCTTAGATCACGGCAGGGCGGATACGCAGTATTTT	CASSLDHGRADTQYF
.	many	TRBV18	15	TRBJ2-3	TGTGCCAGCTCACCACCGGGGAAGGGCACAGATACGCAGTATTTT	CASSPPGKGTDTQYF
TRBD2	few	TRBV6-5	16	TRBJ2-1	TGTGCCAGCAGTCCCGTAGCGGGGGGGCCTGCCAATGAGCAGTTCTTC	CASSPVAGGPANEQFF
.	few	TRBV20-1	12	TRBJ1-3	TGCAGTGCCCGGGGGGGCAGTAACACCATATATTTT	CSARGGSNTIYF
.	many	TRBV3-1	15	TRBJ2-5	TGTGCCAGCAGCCCTCCCCCCCCGGGGACAGAGACCCAGTACTTC	CASSPPPPGTETQYF
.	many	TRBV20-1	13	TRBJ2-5	TGCAGTGTTCCGACAGAGTACCAAGAGACCCAGTACTTC	CSVPTEYQETQYF
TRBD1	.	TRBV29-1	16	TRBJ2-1	TGCAGCGTTGTAAGCCCTGACAGGGTTTCGGGGAATGAGCAGTTCTTC	CSVVSPDRVSGNEQFF
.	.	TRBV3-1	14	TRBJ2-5	TGTGCCAGCAGCCAAGGACTCTACGGGGAGACCCAGTACTTC	CASSQGLYGETQYF
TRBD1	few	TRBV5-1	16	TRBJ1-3	TGCGCCAGCAGAAAATCCACAGGGGGCGAAGGAAACACCATATATTTT	CASRKSTGGEGNTIYF
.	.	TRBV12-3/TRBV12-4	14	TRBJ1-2	TGTGCCAGCAGTACAACCCAGGGTGGCTATGGCTACACCTTC	CASSTTQGGYGYTF